This TCR beta chain was profiled in a study of STAT5B mutations in CD4+ large granular lymphocyte leukemia. Study results and limitations: 8/27 top patient clones versus 2/35 control clones were TRBV06-family.

The CDR3 has 12 amino acids. In germline, CDR1 is SGHNT, CDR2 YYREEE (reference sequence). With regard to this clone: Its specificity is unknown. The junction does not match germline at one end; this may be a read error.

In the study's own analysis: The detection floor for productive clonotype frequency was 2.59 x 10-5. Produced via immunoSEQ multiplex PCR; TCRdb's table is partial and in-frame only. That table is the source of V, J and clone size, and D and trimming were worked out from the DNA. The table shows about 32,000 clones, with roughly 77% occurring only once. The receptor's source is a human donor in good health. The chain has TRBV5-4 and TRBJ2-7, with 7 bases aligning to TRBD2. The specimen was CD4+ T cells from blood buffy coats. CDR3 loop: CASSQDTSVSDF. The CDR3 DNA reads TGTGCCAGCAGCCAAGATACTAGCGTCTCCGACTTC.